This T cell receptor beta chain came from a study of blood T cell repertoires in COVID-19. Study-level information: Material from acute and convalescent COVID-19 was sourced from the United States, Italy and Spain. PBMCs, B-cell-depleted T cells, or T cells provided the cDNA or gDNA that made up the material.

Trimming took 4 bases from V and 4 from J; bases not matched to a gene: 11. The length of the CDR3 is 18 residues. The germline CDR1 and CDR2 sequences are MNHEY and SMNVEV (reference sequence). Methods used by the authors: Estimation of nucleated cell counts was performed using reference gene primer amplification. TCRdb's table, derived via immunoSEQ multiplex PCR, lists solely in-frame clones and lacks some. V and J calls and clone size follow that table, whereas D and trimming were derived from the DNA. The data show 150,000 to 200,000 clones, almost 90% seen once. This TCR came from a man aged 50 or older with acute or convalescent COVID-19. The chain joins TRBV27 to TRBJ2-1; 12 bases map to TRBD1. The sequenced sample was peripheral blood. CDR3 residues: CASSWLPGQGATYNEQFF. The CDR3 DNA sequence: TGTGCCAGCAGTTGGCTCCCGGGACAGGGGGCGACTTACAATGAGCAGTTCTTC.